What follows are 28 T cell receptor beta chains derived from one specimen sequenced in a study of early T cells in non-severe SARS-CoV-2 infection (dated by TCRdb to the early 2020s). Library preparation used 5' RACE. For sequencing, a NextSeq 500 was employed. TCRdb trimmed the raw reads at Q25, called clones with MiXCR and kept productive beta chains. Rows with a matching CDR3 protein are joined into one entry that keeps the most common DNA and genes. This sample has 25,000 to 30,000 distinct CDR3 sequences in its table, and about 4.8% of those were observed once. The ten top clones hold about 10% of the sample. The specimen sequenced was whole blood. The receptors stem from an adult who was a healthcare worker with PCR-confirmed SARS-CoV-2 infection or an uninfected control (not recorded which).

The chain carries TRBV3-2 and TRBJ2-7; the table's D gene call, TRBD2, was not cross checked with the DNA. TRBV3-2 is assigned pseudogene status. The CDR3 consists of 16 residues. The CDR3 DNA follows: TGTGCCAGCAGCCATACCTCCGCGCGCAGCGGGTACGAGCAGTACTTC. Amino acids: CASSHTSARSGYEQYF.

This clonotype was seen many times. The chain joins TRBV2 to TRBJ1-1, with TRBD1 matching 9 bases. CDR1 and CDR2 from the germline V gene are SNHLY and FYNNEI. The CDR3 runs 14 residues. V was pared by 6 bases and J by 5 bases, with 7 bases of the junction left unmatched. The CDR3 sequence is CASSPGQGGTEAFF. CDR3 in DNA: TGTGCCAGCAGCCCGGGACAGGGAGGAACTGAAGCTTTCTTT.

The chain employs TRBV18 and TRBJ2-3; 14 positions agree with TRBD2. The CDR3 has 18 amino acids. Unmatched junction bases numbered 10, after V lost 3 bases and J lost 5 bases. CDR1 and CDR2 (germline): KGHSH, LQKENI. The CDR3 here is CASSPLGLAGESQDTQYF. CDR3 DNA sequence: TGTGCCAGCTCACCCCTGGGACTAGCGGGAGAAAGTCAAGATACGCAGTATTTT.

The chain couples TRBV7-2 to TRBJ2-3, with unresolved D. Germline-derived CDR1 and CDR2 are SGHTA and FQGNSA. V was pared by 3 bases and J by 0 bases, with 16 bases between. This CDR3 region has 17 residues. As DNA, the CDR3 is TGTGCCAGCAGCTTGCACCTTCAACTAACTAGCACAGATACGCAGTATTTT. Translated: CASSLHLQLTSTDTQYF.

The chain joins TRBV5-1 to TRBJ2-3; 9 bases map to TRBD2. V lost 7 bases and J lost 0; bases outside the gene matches: 6. The CDR3 sequence is 15 residues long. Germline V lookup: CDR1 SGHRS, CDR2 YFSETQ. The CDR3 sequence: CASATLAGSTDTQYF. The CDR3, as DNA: TGCGCCAGCGCCACCCTAGCGGGGAGCACAGATACGCAGTATTTT.

In its sample, this clonotype was seen a few times. J is TRBJ2-3 and V is TRBV7-2; TRBD2 might be the D (6 bases). Per the germline V gene, CDR1 is SGHTA and CDR2 is FQGNSA. V was clipped by 5 bases and J by 6 bases, with 18 bases between them. The CDR3 covers 15 residues. The CDR3 here is CASSQTGRGLDTQYF. DNA of the CDR3: TGTGCCAGCAGCCAAACGGGACGGGGGTTGGATACGCAGTATTTT.

This clonotype was counted ten times or more. The gene calls are TRBV5-4 and TRBJ1-1; possible D gene TRBD1, 5 bases. Germline V gene lookup returns CDR1 SGHNT and CDR2 YYREEE (reference sequence). The CDR3 runs to 14 residues. The V end was cut by 6 bases, the J end by 4 bases, with 16 bases between. Here the CDR3 DNA reads TGTGCCAGCACCTCCAGGGTCGGGGTCACTGAAGCTTTCTTT. This translates into CASTSRVGVTEAFF.

The chain joins TRBV5-8 to TRBJ2-5; 7 bases agree with TRBD1. The germline V gene has CDR1 SGHTS and CDR2 YDEGEE. Losses at the gene ends were 3 bases for V and 5 bases for J; bases not matched to a gene: 4. The CDR3 sequence is 13 residues long. The CDR3 is CASSSDRRETQYF. The CDR3 coding sequence is TGTGCCAGCAGCTCGGACAGGAGGGAGACCCAGTACTTC.

This clonotype came up a few times. This chain joins TRBV27 and TRBJ2-7; 7 nucleotides match TRBD1. Per germline, CDR1 MNHEY and CDR2 SMNVEV (reference sequence). The CDR3 covers 14 residues. V shed 0 bases, J shed 5 bases, and the junction held 4 bases outside the gene matches. The CDR3 region has the DNA TGTGCCAGCAGTTTATCAGGGGGCCCGGACGAGCAGTACTTC. Protein product: CASSLSGGPDEQYF.

Many counts were recorded for this clonotype. The rearrangement uses TRBV19 and TRBJ2-1; TRBD2 aligns across 10 bases. J gave up 4 bases and V 4 bases, and 7 bases lay outside the gene matches. This CDR3 is 16 amino acids long. CDR1 LNHDA and CDR2 SQIVND come from the germline V gene (reference sequence). Here the CDR3 reads CASSKTSSGGYNEQFF. In DNA form, the CDR3 reads TGTGCCAGTAGTAAGACGTCTAGCGGGGGATACAATGAGCAGTTCTTC.

In this sample, this clonotype turned up a few times. J is TRBJ1-2 and V is TRBV14; the D gene is possibly TRBD1 (6 bases). This CDR3 region has 13 residues. CDR1 and CDR2 (germline): SGHDN, FVKESK. The germline V and J ends were trimmed by 4 bases and 1 base, with 7 bases remaining between them. CDR3 nucleotide sequence: TGTGCCAGCAGCCCAGGGGTTAACTATGGCTACACCTTC. Its translation is CASSPGVNYGYTF.

This clonotype appeared a few times. This chain links TRBV12-3 or TRBV12-4 with TRBJ2-2; D is unclear. V lost 7 bases, J lost 6 bases, and 12 bases lay in between. The CDR3 has 13 amino acids. The CDR3 DNA sequence: TGTGCCAGCACCTGGACCCTTCCCGGGGAGCTGTTTTTT. This encodes CASTWTLPGELFF.

This sequence joins TRBV28 and TRBJ2-3; D is unresolved. Germline V gives CDR1 MDHEN, CDR2 SYDVKM. This CDR3 region has 14 residues. Trimming cost V 5 bases and J 1 base, with 10 bases left between them. CDR3 protein: CASSHDDRTDTQYF. The CDR3 DNA follows: TGTGCCAGCAGTCATGACGACCGCACAGATACGCAGTATTTT.

This clonotype was observed at least ten times. The V and J genes are TRBV25-1 and TRBJ2-1; D remains unclear. V was pared by 5 bases and J by 8 bases, with 16 bases between. This CDR3 spans 14 amino acids. Germline CDR1 reads MGHDK; CDR2 reads SYGVNS. The CDR3 nucleotides are TGTGCCAGCAGTTCATCTTCTAAGACCTATGAGCAGTTCTTC. This translates into CASSSSSKTYEQFF.

This clonotype was counted many times. This chain uses TRBV10-2 with TRBJ2-3; either TRBD1 or TRBD2 may fit D (6 bases each). This CDR3 region has 17 residues. The V gene lost 2 bases and the J gene lost 4 bases, with 19 bases spanning the gap. Germline V gene data show CDR1 as WSHSY and CDR2 as SAAADI. The CDR3 coding sequence is TGCGCCAGCAGTGAGGCCGTGGTGTCTAGGGGGGCAGATACGCAGTATTTT. It encodes CASSEAVVSRGADTQYF.

This clonotype has just a few counts. The rearrangement joins TRBV10-3 to TRBJ2-5, with TRBD1 matching over 11 bases. This CDR3 has 15 amino acids. After removal of 7 bases from V and 1 base from J, the junction contained 5 bases not matched to a gene. Per the germline V gene, CDR1 is ENHRY and CDR2 is SYGVKD. The CDR3 region has the DNA TGTGCCATCAAGCGGACAGGGGGCACCCAAGAGACCCAGTACTTC. This encodes CAIKRTGGTQETQYF.

This clonotype was seen a handful of times. V is TRBV6-2 or TRBV6-3 and J is TRBJ2-7, with 8 bases identical to TRBD2. V shed 2 bases, J shed 3 bases, and the junction held 9 bases outside the gene matches. This CDR3 comprises 16 residues. Germline V gene data show CDR1 as MNHEY and CDR2 as SVGEGT. CDR3 nucleotides: TGTGCCAGCAGTTACGGGTCTAGCGGGCCAAGCTACGAGCAGTACTTC. Protein sequence: CASSYGSSGPSYEQYF.

The chain links TRBV20-1 to TRBJ1-6, with D uncertain. Germline V gives CDR1 DFQATT, CDR2 SNEGSKA (reference sequence). The CDR3 is made up of 13 amino acids. V was clipped by 3 bases and J by 10 bases, with 13 bases between them. The CDR3 spells CSAREGNRSPLHF. The CDR3 DNA is TGCAGTGCTAGGGAAGGTAATAGATCACCCCTCCACTTT.

This clonotype was seen many times. This chain joins TRBV6-2 or TRBV6-3 and TRBJ2-7, with 8 bases that match TRBD1. V was pared by 6 bases and J by 5 bases, with 12 bases of the junction left unmatched. This CDR3 spans 15 amino acids. CDR1 MNHEY and CDR2 SVGEGT come from the germline V gene. CDR3 sequence: CASSLGQGNLNEQYF. The CDR3 region has the DNA TGTGCCAGCAGCCTTGGACAGGGTAATTTAAACGAGCAGTACTTC.

This clonotype has at least ten counts. This sequence joins TRBV3-1 and TRBJ2-7; 8 bases match TRBD2. V lost 4 bases, J lost 0 bases, and 5 bases stayed unmatched. Germline V gives CDR1 LGHDT, CDR2 YNNKEL (reference sequence). The CDR3 contains 15 residues. CDR3 nucleotides: TGTGCCAGCAGCCCTGGACTAGCACTCTCCTACGAGCAGTACTTC. Protein: CASSPGLALSYEQYF.

This clonotype was counted many times. V gene TRBV7-6 combines with J gene TRBJ2-1; 12 bases are shared with TRBD2. Germline CDR1 and CDR2: SGHVS and FNYEAQ. The CDR3 extends over 17 amino acids. The junction had 13 bases not matched to a gene; V was cut back by 5 bases and J by 8 bases. CDR3 protein: CASSATSGSGVFDEQFF. The CDR3 DNA reads TGTGCCAGCAGCGCGACTAGCGGGAGTGGGGTATTCGATGAGCAGTTCTTC.

Of note for this clonotype: A much more abundant neighbour one base away suggests this may be a read error. The chain couples TRBV28 to TRBJ2-1; unclear D gene. Germline loops: CDR1 MDHEN, CDR2 SYDVKM. Trimming removed 6 bases at V and 8 bases at J, with 8 bases between. The CDR3 runs to 11 residues. CDR3 nucleotides: TGTGCCAGCAGCTCATCATATGAGCAGTTCTTC. This gives the protein CASSSSYEQFF. The full variable domain, rest sourced from reference TRBV28 and TRBJ2-1, is DVKVTQSSRYLVKRTGEKVFLECVQDMDHENMFWYRQDPGLGLRLIYFSYDVKMKEKGDIPEGYSVSREKKERFSLILESASTNQTSMYLCASSSSYEQFFGPGTRLTVL.

This clonotype was seen at least ten times. The DNA of the CDR3 is TGTGCCAGCTCAGAGGACAGGGGCCTCCTTGGGGGCAATCAGCCCCAGCATTTT. Translation: CASSEDRGLLGGNQPQHF. The chain carries TRBV18 and TRBJ1-5; 9 bases line up with TRBD1. Germline CDR1 reads KGHSH; CDR2 reads LQKENI. The CDR3 contains 18 residues. The junction had 13 bases not matched to a gene; V was cut back by 5 bases and J by 2 bases.

This clonotype came up a few times. The chain recombines TRBV12-5 with TRBJ1-2; 7 bases are shared with TRBD1. The CDR3 has 14 amino acids. Germline V gene sequence: CDR1 LGHNT, CDR2 FRNRAP. V dropped 7 bases and J dropped 7; count of bases not matched to a gene: 12. DNA for the CDR3: TGTGCTAGTGTCCCAGACAGGGAGAAGTCTGGCTACACCTTC. Translating gives CASVPDREKSGYTF.

Many counts were recorded for this clonotype. V gene TRBV18 combines with J gene TRBJ2-3; 10 nucleotides match TRBD2. CDR3 length: 15 residues. Germline trimming cut 3 bases from V and 1 base from J; bases unmatched to any gene: 1. In germline, CDR1 is KGHSH, CDR2 LQKENI. This chain's CDR3 is CASSPLAGGTDTQYF. CDR3 nucleotides: TGTGCCAGCTCACCCCTAGCGGGGGGCACAGATACGCAGTATTTT. The entire variable domain, with the rest obtained from reference TRBV18 and TRBJ2-3, is as follows: NAGVMQNPRHLVRRRGQEARLRCSPMKGHSHVYWYRQLPEEGLKFMVYLQKENIIDESGMPKERFSAEFPKEGPSILRIQQVVRGDSAAYFCASSPLAGGTDTQYFGPGTRLTVL.

The sample holds many counts of this clonotype. The genes are TRBV12-3 or TRBV12-4 and TRBJ2-2; maybe TRBD1 (5 bases). The germline V and J ends were trimmed by 2 bases and 3 bases, with 10 bases remaining between them. CDR3 length: 15 amino acids. CDR3 nucleotides: TGTGCCAGCAGTTTAACGCAGGGTGACACCGGGGAGCTGTTTTTT. The encoded protein is CASSLTQGDTGELFF.

This clonotype has ten or more counts. The rearrangement joins TRBV6-6 to TRBJ2-7; D is ambiguous. The length of the CDR3 is 12 residues. The V gene lost 5 bases and the J gene lost 2 bases, with 7 bases spanning the gap. Germline values: CDR1 MNHNY, CDR2 SVGAGI (reference sequence). The DNA for the CDR3 is TGTGCCAGCAGTCCGACTGCCTACGAGCAGTACTTC. It is translated as CASSPTAYEQYF.

This clonotype came up a few times. J is TRBJ2-6 and V is TRBV6-6; 8 positions match TRBD1. The CDR3 sequence is 16 residues long. Per germline, CDR1 MNHNY and CDR2 SVGAGI (reference sequence). J was trimmed by 4 bases and V by 5 bases; bases with no gene match: 7. The CDR3 bases are TGTGCCAGCAGTCCCGGGACAGGATCAGGGGCCAACGTCCTGACTTTC. It is translated as CASSPGTGSGANVLTF.